The clone carrying this T cell receptor (beta chain) was picked up a small number of times. Primers used in a second PCR of about 6 to 11 cycles were a sample-barcoded 5' primer and a J-beta primer mix. A single record per CDR3 protein comes from TCRdb applying MiXCR to the 5' RACE reads. The sample lists roughly 500,000 distinct CDR3 sequences, 24% occurring once. The entry originates in a study of blood T cells in healthy people across ages. Trimming stripped 3 bases from V and 4 bases from J, with 11 bases between. This CDR3 comprises 13 residues. The V gene's germline CDR1 is SGHDT and CDR2 YYEEEE. The same data also went into a second study, on T cells of mothers and their children.

Specimen: blood. The chain combines TRBV5-6 with TRBJ2-7; maybe TRBD1 (6 bases). This clonotype was sampled from a boy aged 5-17 years in good health. The CDR3 nucleotides are TGTGCCAGCAGCTCCCTCGACAGGTACGAGCAGTACTTC. Translation gives CASSSLDRYEQYF. The full variable domain, completed using reference TRBV5-6 and TRBJ2-7, is DAGVTQSPTHLIKTRGQQVTLRCSPKSGHDTVSWYQQALGQGPQFIFQYYEEEERQRGNFPDRFSGHQFPNYSSELNVNALLLGDSALYLCASSSLDRYEQYFGPGTRLTVT.